These 21 T cell receptor beta chains were all obtained from the same sample, sequenced in a study of blood T cell repertoires in COVID-19. Sequencing was performed with immunoSEQ multiplex PCR; in TCRdb, only in-frame clones are kept and a portion is missing. The table includes 30,000 to 40,000 clones, 83% detected once. The sample consisted of peripheral blood. These TCRs come from a man aged 50 to 60 with acute or convalescent COVID-19.

Only a few counts were recorded for this clone. The chain uses TRBV6-5 and TRBJ1-1, with D unresolved. V lost 6 bases to trimming and J lost 1 base, with 12 bases between them. The CDR3 has 14 residues. In germline, CDR1 is MNHEY, CDR2 SVGAGI. CDR3 coding DNA: TGTGCCAGCAGCCGAGGGTTGGAGAACACTGAAGCTTTCTTT. Its translation is CASSRGLENTEAFF.

This chain joins TRBV5-4 and TRBJ2-5, with 7 bases fitting TRBD1. The CDR3 has 15 residues. The trim removed 5 bases at V and 1 base at J, leaving 8 bases unmatched. The germline V gene has CDR1 SGHNT and CDR2 YYREEE (reference sequence). In DNA, the CDR3 is TGTGCCAGCAGTACACCGGGACAGCGCCAAGAGACCCAGTACTTC. Its protein product is CASSTPGQRQETQYF.

V is TRBV5-1 and J is TRBJ2-4; D perhaps matches TRBD2 (7 bases). This CDR3 region has 14 residues. Germline-derived CDR1 and CDR2 are SGHRS and YFSETQ. V gave up 2 bases and J gave up 8 bases, with 14 bases separating them. The CDR3 loop reads CASSFGGPEDIQYF. DNA of the CDR3: TGCGCCAGCAGCTTCGGGGGGCCGGAGGACATTCAGTACTTC.

The chain links TRBV27 to TRBJ1-2; the D is unclear. Trimming left V 3 bases short and J 2 bases short, with 7 bases between. Germline V CDR1 and CDR2: MNHEY, SMNVEV (reference sequence). This CDR3 is built from 13 residues. CDR3 amino acids: CASSLGSNYGYTF. CDR3 DNA sequence: TGTGCCAGCAGTTTGGGCAGCAACTATGGCTACACCTTC.

The DNA of the CDR3 is TGTGCCAGCAGCTTAGGAGGGAATAAAGCGGGAGTACCGGCAGATACGCAGTATTTT. Protein: CASSLGGNKAGVPADTQYF. This chain connects TRBV7-9 to TRBJ2-3, with 8 bases fitting TRBD2. CDR1 and CDR2 from the germline V gene are SEHNR and FQNEAQ (reference sequence). The V segment lost 1 base and the J segment 4 bases; nucleotides outside the gene matches: 16. The CDR3 has 19 amino acids.

In nucleotides, the CDR3 is TGTGCCAGCTCACCGAGGGCTAGCGTCCACGAGCAGTACTTC. Protein product: CASSPRASVHEQYF. The chain links TRBV18 to TRBJ2-7; tentatively, D is TRBD2 (6 bases). The CDR3 covers 14 residues. Germline V CDR1 and CDR2: KGHSH, LQKENI. Trimming stripped 3 bases from V and 5 bases from J, with 14 bases between.

The chain uses TRBV18 and TRBJ1-5, with D tentatively TRBD1 (6 bases). Germline loops: CDR1 KGHSH, CDR2 LQKENI. Trimming removed 1 base from V and 11 bases from J, with 18 bases in between. The CDR3 length is 15 residues. The CDR3 is CASSPQNREPSAQHF. CDR3 nucleotides: TGTGCCAGCTCACCACAGAACAGGGAACCCTCGGCCCAGCATTTT.

The chain joins TRBV19 to TRBJ2-7; D is undetermined. The length of the CDR3 is 14 residues. V lost 6 bases, J lost 2 bases, and 14 bases lay in between. Germline CDR1 reads LNHDA; CDR2 reads SQIVND (reference sequence). CDR3 nucleotide sequence: TGTGCCAGTAGCCAGGTTGGCACAACCTACGAGCAGTACTTC. Protein sequence: CASSQVGTTYEQYF.

Within the sample, this clone is medium-sized. The genes are TRBV27 and TRBJ2-5; possibly TRBD1 for D (6 bases). The V gene's germline CDR1 is MNHEY and CDR2 SMNVEV (reference sequence). CDR3 size: 15 residues. V was clipped by 3 bases and J by 1 base, with 12 bases between them. This chain's CDR3 is CASSFQGSLQETQYF. The CDR3 DNA reads TGTGCCAGCAGTTTCCAGGGGAGCCTCCAAGAGACCCAGTACTTC.

V and J are TRBV7-8 and TRBJ2-2, with 9 nucleotides matching TRBD1. The CDR3 is 18 amino acids. In germline, CDR1 is SGHVS, CDR2 FQNEAQ. The junction had 13 bases not matched to a gene; V was cut back by 5 bases and J by 3 bases. CDR3 amino acids: CASSTTIQWTGDTGELFF. The CDR3 coding sequence is TGTGCCAGCAGCACTACGATCCAGTGGACAGGGGACACCGGGGAGCTGTTTTTT.

This chain joins TRBV28 and TRBJ1-6; 7 bases fit TRBD1. The CDR3 loop spans 16 amino acids. Germline-derived CDR1 and CDR2 are MDHEN and SYDVKM. V shed 4 bases and J 4 bases; nucleotides not matched to a gene: 7. This CDR3 is CASSSTVTGYNSPLHF. The CDR3, as DNA: TGTGCCAGCAGTTCGACCGTGACAGGGTATAATTCACCCCTCCACTTT.

The gene calls are TRBV6-5 and TRBJ2-7, with TRBD1 identical over 7 bases. The CDR3 is 15 amino acids. The V and J ends lost 0 bases and 10 bases, in that order; junction bases with no gene match: 12. Germline assignment: CDR1 MNHEY and CDR2 SVGAGI. Here the CDR3 DNA reads TGTGCCAGCAGTTACTCTCCCACAGGGGCGCCGGACCAGTACTTC. Protein sequence: CASSYSPTGAPDQYF.

This clone was picked up one time. V is TRBV28 and J is TRBJ1-1, with D perhaps matching TRBD1 (6 bases). Germline CDR1 MDHEN, CDR2 SYDVKM. Trimming left V 8 bases short and J 4 bases short, with 20 bases between. The CDR3 is made up of 15 amino acids. CDR3 region: CASVIGGALTTEAFF. The DNA of the CDR3 is TGTGCCAGCGTCATCGGGGGGGCGCTTACCACTGAAGCTTTCTTT.

This chain joins TRBV24-1 and TRBJ1-5; weak D call: TRBD1 (6 bases). The V and J ends lost 4 bases and 4 bases respectively, with 13 bases between them. The CDR3 is 15 residues long. Per the germline V gene, CDR1 is KGHDR and CDR2 is SFDVKD. The CDR3 DNA sequence: TGTGCCACCAGTGACCCTCGGACAGTGAATCAGCCCCAGCATTTT. Protein product: CATSDPRTVNQPQHF.

V is TRBV6-5 and J is TRBJ1-3, with no clear D. The V end was cut by 7 bases, the J end by 4 bases, with 17 bases between. CDR1 is MNHEY, CDR2 SVGAGI, per germline. The CDR3 length is 15 residues. CDR3 coding DNA: TGTGCCAGCACCCCTGAGAGTTTCTTAGGAAACACCATATATTTT. Its protein is CASTPESFLGNTIYF.

V gene TRBV12-5 combines with J gene TRBJ1-2, with no clear D. Trimming shortened V by 4 bases and J by 4 bases, and 13 bases separated the two germline ends. The CDR3 is made up of 14 amino acids. CDR1 is LGHNT and CDR2 is FRNRAP in the germline V gene. The CDR3 DNA reads TGTGCTAGTGGTTCCCATCCCCGGGGCTATGGCTACACCTTC. This codes for CASGSHPRGYGYTF.

V gene TRBV10-3 combines with J gene TRBJ1-2, with 7 bases fitting TRBD1. The CDR3 sequence is 15 residues long. Germline lookup yields CDR1 ENHRY and CDR2 SYGVKD. Trimming took 3 bases from V and 0 from J; bases not matched to a gene: 4. The CDR3 DNA reads as TGTGCCATCAGTGACCGGGACAGCCCTAACTATGGCTACACCTTC. This codes for CAISDRDSPNYGYTF.

The chain employs TRBV21-1 and TRBJ2-3; the DNA was not used to check the table's D call, TRBD2. TRBV21-1 is flagged as a pseudogene. The length of the CDR3 is 17 residues. The CDR3 nucleotides read TGTGCCAGTATCAAAGTGGGAGTAGCCGCGAGCACAGATACGCAGTATTTT. This codes for CASIKVGVAASTDTQYF.

The rearrangement joins TRBV5-6 to TRBJ2-3; unclear D gene. The CDR3 is made up of 13 amino acids. V dropped 5 bases and J dropped 5 bases, with 12 bases sitting between them. The germline gives CDR1 SGHDT, CDR2 YYEEEE. CDR3 sequence: CASSSPVGDTQYF. The CDR3 coding sequence is TGTGCCAGCAGTTCACCCGTCGGAGATACGCAGTATTTT.

This clone occurred once. The CDR3 spells CASSSGQGYEQYF. The CDR3 bases are TGTGCCAGCAGTTCGGGACAGGGCTACGAGCAGTACTTC. V gene TRBV28 combines with J gene TRBJ2-7; 9 bases match TRBD1. V dropped 4 bases and J dropped 3; count of bases not matched to a gene: 1. This CDR3 spans 13 amino acids. The germline CDR1 and CDR2 sequences are MDHEN and SYDVKM.

Here the CDR3 reads CASSAWREGYNEQFF. CDR3 bases: TGCGCCAGCAGTGCTTGGCGGGAGGGCTACAATGAGCAGTTCTTC. The V gene is TRBV10-2, the J gene TRBJ2-1; 9 nucleotides line up with TRBD2. Germline-derived CDR1 and CDR2 are WSHSY and SAAADI. Losses at the gene ends were 4 bases for V and 3 bases for J; bases not matched to a gene: 4. The CDR3 consists of 15 residues.